This TCR beta chain was sequenced in a study of tissue T cells after allogeneic stem cell transplantation. To note about this clone: Its antigen is undetermined. Genes here carry mouse names. The CDR3 end falls 1 residue outside the read, so it is completed with the germline J gene.

Study outcomes and limitations: Blood and spleen captured only part of the tissue TCR repertoire. Across patients, clones rarely overlapped, yet motif clusters were shared tissue-specifically.

Generated by immunoSEQ multiplex PCR, the TCRdb table keeps only in-frame clones and is missing some. The sample has about 4,000 clones, approximately 50% seen once. Per the germline V gene, CDR1 is LGHDT and CDR2 is YNNKQL (reference sequence). V gave up 5 bases and J gave up 5 bases, with 10 bases separating them. The CDR3 has 13 amino acids. Time point in this sample: mouse harvest day 14 after allogeneic transplant. Tail vein injection delivered 10^7 T-cell-depleted bone marrow cells and 10^6 splenic CD5+ T cells. The V gene is TRBV4, the J gene TRBJ2-1; tentative D call: TRBD1 (6 bases). The sample taken for sequencing was gut tissue. The TCR was taken from a female BALB/c mouse given C57BL/6 T cells with graft-versus-host disease after an allogeneic hematopoietic cell transplant. CDR3 DNA, as far as it was read: TGTGCCAGCAGCACGGGACAAAATGCTGAGCAGTTC. Its translation: CASSTGQNAEQF. The whole CDR3 protein reads CASSTGQNAEQFF. The full variable domain, with the rest looked up from reference TRBV4 and TRBJ2-1, is ETAVFQTPNYHVTQVGNEVSFNCKQTLGHDTMYWYKQDSKKLLKIMFSYNNKQLIVNETVPRRFSPQSSDKAHLNLRIKSVEPEDSAVYLCASSTGQNAEQFFGPGTRLTVL.